Listed below are T cell receptor beta chains from one sample, sequenced in a study of T-cell memory formation after mild COVID-19. MiXCR was run by TCRdb on the 5' RACE reads, yielding one entry per CDR3 protein. This table has about 140,000 distinct CDR3 sequences, roughly 15% appearing once. Material for sequencing was PBMCs or a T cell subset sorted from them (not recorded which). These receptors all come from an adult woman who had mild COVID-19 (a few samples of this study predate the infection). Cell type and time point are not known. Each CDR3 is given with its conserved first and last residue. Each record gives: V gene, J gene, D gene, CDR3 length, clone size, CDR3 protein, CDR3 DNA. The D gene is left open where the match is weak. The size entry is marked missing in some rows and otherwise reads once, few, many or a size class.

TRBV9,TRBJ2-3,TRBD2,15,many,CASSVTSGSTDTQYF,TGTGCCAGCAGCGTGACTAGCGGGAGCACAGATACGCAGTATTTT
TRBV12-3/TRBV12-4,TRBJ2-3,TRBD2,15,.,CASSPRGGGTDTQYF,TGTGCCAGCAGCCCCCGGGGGGGAGGCACAGATACGCAGTATTTT
TRBV11-3,TRBJ2-2,TRBD1,15,.,CASSPRQGSYGELFF,TGTGCCAGCAGCCCTAGACAGGGGAGTTACGGGGAGCTGTTTTTT
TRBV7-9,TRBJ2-7,.,15,few,CASSLDRKAGYEQYF,TGTGCCAGCAGCCTAGACAGAAAAGCTGGGTACGAGCAGTACTTC
TRBV30,TRBJ2-2,TRBD2,15,.,CAWSPPSGRTGELFF,TGTGCCTGGAGTCCACCCAGCGGGAGAACCGGGGAGCTGTTTTTT
TRBV4-2,TRBJ1-1,TRBD1,15,many,CASSQPDRGFTEAFF,TGTGCCAGCAGCCAACCGGACAGGGGTTTCACTGAAGCTTTCTTT
TRBV7-6,TRBJ2-3,.,15,few,CASSLDHLSTDTQYF,TGTGCCAGCAGCTTAGACCACCTTAGCACAGATACGCAGTATTTT
TRBV24-1,TRBJ2-3,.,13,few,CATSEDGTDTQYF,TGTGCCACCAGTGAGGACGGCACAGATACGCAGTATTTT
TRBV5-1,TRBJ2-1,TRBD1,16,.,CASRSRGQDDYNEQFF,TGCGCCAGCAGGTCAAGGGGACAGGATGACTACAATGAGCAGTTCTTC
TRBV6-6,TRBJ2-1,.,15,few,CASSYTSGTNNEQFF,TGTGCCAGCAGTTACACCTCGGGGACAAACAATGAGCAGTTCTTC